This T cell receptor beta chain was retrieved from a study of blood T cells in healthy people across ages. Then a second PCR, running roughly 7 to 12 cycles, was carried out with a sample-barcoded 5' primer and a J-beta primer mix. TCRdb reprocessed the 5' RACE reads via MiXCR and lists one record per CDR3 protein. This sample yields hundreds of thousands of distinct CDR3 sequences, of which more than 35% are seen a single time; about a sixth belongs to the top ten. The CDR3 is 11 residues long. Germline CDR1 and CDR2: SNHLY and FYNNEI. The J gene is TRBJ2-5, the V gene TRBV2; D is undetermined. The DNA end favors TRBJ2-7, so the J call may be wrong. Sequenced sample: blood. This receptor was obtained from an older man in good health. Written as DNA, the CDR3 is TGTGCCAGCATCCGATGGGACGAGCAGTACTTC. Residues: CASIRWDEQYF.